This T cell receptor beta chain was recovered during a study of cytomegalovirus exposure and HLA in healthy donors. As to this clone: The antigen remains unidentified.

Primers included in the PCR were 60 Vbeta and 13 Jbeta primers. Data came from immunoSEQ multiplex PCR; TCRdb stores just in-frame clones and leaves some out. The sample lists some 140,000 clones; about 81% were seen once. The donors were healthy bone marrow donors. General study points: Analysis was carried out at a later point, and it linked a missense DCLRE1C variant to TCR beta V- and J-gene trimming. According to reports, the classifier identified cytomegalovirus status with high specificity and sensitivity. Associated with HLA alleles at 0.05 false discovery rate in a later analysis were around 15,000 TCR beta sequences.

The CDR3 has 15 amino acids. Trimming cost V 0 bases and J 3 bases, with 12 bases left between them. CDR1 ENHRY and CDR2 SYGVKD come from the germline V gene. This sequence originates from a woman aged 45-65 years in good health and CMV-seropositive. The chain uses TRBV10-3 and TRBJ2-7, with a weak D call TRBD1 (5 bases). Material for sequencing was PBMCs. In DNA form, the CDR3 reads TGTGCCATCAGTGAGTCAGGGCAGGGCAACTACGAGCAGTACTTC. Translation: CAISESGQGNYEQYF.